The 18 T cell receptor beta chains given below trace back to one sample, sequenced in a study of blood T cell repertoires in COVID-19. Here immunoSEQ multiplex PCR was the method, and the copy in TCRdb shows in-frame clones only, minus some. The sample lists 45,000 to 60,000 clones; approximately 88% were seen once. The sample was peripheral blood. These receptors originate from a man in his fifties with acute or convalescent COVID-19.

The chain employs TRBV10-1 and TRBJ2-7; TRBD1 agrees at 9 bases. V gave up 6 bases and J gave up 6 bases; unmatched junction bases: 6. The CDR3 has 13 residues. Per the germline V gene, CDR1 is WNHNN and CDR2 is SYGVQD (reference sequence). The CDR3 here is CASSPRTGAEQYF. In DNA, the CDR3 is TGCGCCAGCAGCCCTCGGACAGGGGCCGAGCAGTACTTC.

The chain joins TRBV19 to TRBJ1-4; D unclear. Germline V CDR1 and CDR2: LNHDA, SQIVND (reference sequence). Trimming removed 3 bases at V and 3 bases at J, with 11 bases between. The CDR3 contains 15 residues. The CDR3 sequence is CASSIRGRANEKLFF. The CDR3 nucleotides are TGTGCCAGTAGTATCCGCGGCAGAGCTAATGAAAAACTGTTTTTT.

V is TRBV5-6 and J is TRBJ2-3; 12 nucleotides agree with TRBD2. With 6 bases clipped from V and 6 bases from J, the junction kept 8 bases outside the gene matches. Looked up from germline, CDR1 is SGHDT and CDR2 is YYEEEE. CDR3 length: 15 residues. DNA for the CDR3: TGTGCCAGCAACAGACTAGCGGGAGCTCAGGATACGCAGTATTTT. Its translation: CASNRLAGAQDTQYF. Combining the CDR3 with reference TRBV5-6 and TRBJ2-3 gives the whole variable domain DAGVTQSPTHLIKTRGQQVTLRCSPKSGHDTVSWYQQALGQGPQFIFQYYEEEERQRGNFPDRFSGHQFPNYSSELNVNALLLGDSALYLCASNRLAGAQDTQYFGPGTRLTVL.

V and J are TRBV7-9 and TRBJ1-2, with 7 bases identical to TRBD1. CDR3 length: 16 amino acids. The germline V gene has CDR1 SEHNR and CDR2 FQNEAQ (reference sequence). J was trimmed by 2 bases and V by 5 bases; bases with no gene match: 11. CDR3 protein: CASSLIDGTANYGYTF. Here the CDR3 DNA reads TGTGCCAGCAGCCTAATAGATGGGACAGCCAACTATGGCTACACCTTC.

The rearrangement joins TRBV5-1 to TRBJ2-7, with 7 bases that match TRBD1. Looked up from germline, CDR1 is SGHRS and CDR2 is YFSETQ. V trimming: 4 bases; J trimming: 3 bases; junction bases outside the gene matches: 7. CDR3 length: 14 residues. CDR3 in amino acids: CASSRGQTGYEQYF. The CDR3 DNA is TGCGCCAGCAGCAGGGGACAGACAGGCTACGAGCAGTACTTC. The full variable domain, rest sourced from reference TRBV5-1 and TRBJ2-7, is KAGVTQTPRYLIKTRGQQVTLSCSPISGHRSVSWYQQTPGQGLQFLFEYFSETQRNKGNFPGRFSGRQFSNSRSEMNVSTLELGDSALYLCASSRGQTGYEQYFGPGTRLTVT.

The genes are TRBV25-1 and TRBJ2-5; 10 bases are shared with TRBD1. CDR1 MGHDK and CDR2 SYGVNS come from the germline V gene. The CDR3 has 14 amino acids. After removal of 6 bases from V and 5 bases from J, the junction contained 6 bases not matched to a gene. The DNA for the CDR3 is TGTGCCAGCAGGGAGACAGGGGGCGGTGAGACCCAGTACTTC. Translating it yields CASRETGGGETQYF.

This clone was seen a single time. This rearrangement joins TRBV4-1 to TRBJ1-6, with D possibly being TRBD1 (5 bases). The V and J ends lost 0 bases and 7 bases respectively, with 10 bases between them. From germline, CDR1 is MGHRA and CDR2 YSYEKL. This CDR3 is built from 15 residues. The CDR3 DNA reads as TGCGCCAGCAGCCAAGAAGGTGGGGGGAATTCACCCCTCCACTTT. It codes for CASSQEGGGNSPLHF.

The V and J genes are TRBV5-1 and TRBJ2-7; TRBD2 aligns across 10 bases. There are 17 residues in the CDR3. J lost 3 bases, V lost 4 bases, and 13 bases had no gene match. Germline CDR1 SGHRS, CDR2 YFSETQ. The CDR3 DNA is TGCGCCAGCAGCCCGACCGGAGCGGGAGGGCCACTCTACGAGCAGTACTTC. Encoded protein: CASSPTGAGGPLYEQYF.

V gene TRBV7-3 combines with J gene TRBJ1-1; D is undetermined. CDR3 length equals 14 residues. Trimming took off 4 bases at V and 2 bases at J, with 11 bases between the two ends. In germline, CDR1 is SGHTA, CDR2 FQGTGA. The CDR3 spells CASSSDSGNTEAFF. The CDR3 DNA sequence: TGTGCCAGCAGCTCAGATTCAGGAAACACTGAAGCTTTCTTT.

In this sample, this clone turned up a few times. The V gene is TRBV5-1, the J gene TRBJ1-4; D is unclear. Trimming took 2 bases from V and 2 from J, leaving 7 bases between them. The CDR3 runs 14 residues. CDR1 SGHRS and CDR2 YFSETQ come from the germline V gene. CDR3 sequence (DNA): TGCGCCAGCAGCTTATCACGGACTAATGAAAAACTGTTTTTT. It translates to CASSLSRTNEKLFF.

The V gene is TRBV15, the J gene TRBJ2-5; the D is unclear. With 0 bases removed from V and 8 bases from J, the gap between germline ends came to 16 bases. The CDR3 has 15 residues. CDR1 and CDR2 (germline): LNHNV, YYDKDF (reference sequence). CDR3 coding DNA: TGTGCCACCAGCAGAGATGCCCCAATTAGCTGTACCCAGTACTTC. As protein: CATSRDAPISCTQYF.

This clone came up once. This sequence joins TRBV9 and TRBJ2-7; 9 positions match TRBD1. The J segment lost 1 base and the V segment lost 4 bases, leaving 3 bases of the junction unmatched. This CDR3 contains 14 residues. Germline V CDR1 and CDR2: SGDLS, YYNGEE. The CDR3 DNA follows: TGTGCCAGCAGCTCCGGGACAGGGTCCTACGAGCAGTACTTC. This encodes CASSSGTGSYEQYF.

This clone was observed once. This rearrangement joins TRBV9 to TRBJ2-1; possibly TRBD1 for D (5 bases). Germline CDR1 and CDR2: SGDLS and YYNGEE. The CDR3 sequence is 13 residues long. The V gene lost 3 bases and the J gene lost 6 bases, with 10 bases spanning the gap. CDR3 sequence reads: CASSGDSFNEQFF. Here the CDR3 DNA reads TGTGCCAGCAGCGGAGACAGTTTCAATGAGCAGTTCTTC.

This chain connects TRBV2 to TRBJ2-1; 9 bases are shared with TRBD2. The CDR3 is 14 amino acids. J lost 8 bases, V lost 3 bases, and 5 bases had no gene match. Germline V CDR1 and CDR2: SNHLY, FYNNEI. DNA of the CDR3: TGTGCCAGCAGTGAGCGCGGGGGGGCGTATGAGCAGTTCTTC. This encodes CASSERGGAYEQFF.

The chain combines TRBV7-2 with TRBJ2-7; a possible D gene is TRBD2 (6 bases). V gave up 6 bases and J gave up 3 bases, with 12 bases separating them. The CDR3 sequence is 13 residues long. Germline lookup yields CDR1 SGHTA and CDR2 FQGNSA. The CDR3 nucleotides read TGTGCCAGCAGGGGACCGGGAGTCTACGAGCAGTACTTC. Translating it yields CASRGPGVYEQYF.

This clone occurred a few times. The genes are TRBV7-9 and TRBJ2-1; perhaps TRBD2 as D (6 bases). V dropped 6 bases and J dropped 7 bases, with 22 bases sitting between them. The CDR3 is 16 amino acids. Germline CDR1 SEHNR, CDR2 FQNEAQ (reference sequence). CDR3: CASRPNGGRRWNEQFF. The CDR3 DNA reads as TGTGCCAGCAGGCCTAATGGAGGGAGAAGGTGGAATGAGCAGTTCTTC.

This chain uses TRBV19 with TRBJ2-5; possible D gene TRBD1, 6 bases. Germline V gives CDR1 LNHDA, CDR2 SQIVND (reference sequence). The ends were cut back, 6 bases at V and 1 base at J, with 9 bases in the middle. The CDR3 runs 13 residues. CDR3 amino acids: CASRDSSQETQYF. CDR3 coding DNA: TGTGCCAGTAGGGACAGTAGCCAAGAGACCCAGTACTTC.

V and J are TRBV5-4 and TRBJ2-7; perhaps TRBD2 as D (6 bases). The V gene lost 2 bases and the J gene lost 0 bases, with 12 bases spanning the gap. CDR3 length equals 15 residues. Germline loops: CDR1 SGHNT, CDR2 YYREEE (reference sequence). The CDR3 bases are TGTGCCAGCAGCTTCAAGGGCGGGGACTCCTACGAGCAGTACTTC. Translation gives CASSFKGGDSYEQYF.